This T cell receptor (beta chain) originates from a study of blood T cell repertoires in COVID-19. Per the original methods: Quantification of nucleated cells was approximated via reference gene primer amplification. Here immunoSEQ multiplex PCR was the method, and the copy in TCRdb shows in-frame clones only, minus some. The DNA gave D and trimming, while V, J and clone size come from that table. This sample yields a few hundred thousand clones, of which around 86% are seen a single time; about 10% belongs to the top ten. The CDR3 totals 16 residues. The V and J ends lost 3 bases and 2 bases, in that order; junction bases with no gene match: 8. CDR1 PRHDT and CDR2 FYEKMQ come from the germline V gene (reference sequence).

The sample comprised peripheral blood. The chain carries TRBV13 and TRBJ2-7; 9 bases match TRBD2. This TCR derives from a man aged 35 to 55 who had recovered from COVID-19. CDR3 residues: CASSLAELAGTYEQYF. The CDR3 bases are TGTGCCAGCAGCTTGGCTGAACTAGCGGGTACCTACGAGCAGTACTTC.